This T cell receptor (beta chain) emerged from a study of T cell clonality in common variable immunodeficiency. There are 11 residues in the CDR3. Germline loops: CDR1 ENHRY, CDR2 SYGVKD. V shed 4 bases and J shed 6 bases, with 7 bases lying between them. Assay: immunoSEQ multiplex PCR; the TCRdb copy retains only in-frame clones and omits some. The sample counts 39,000 or so clones, none seen once; the ten largest own more than 2.5%. In this sample, this clone turned up many times. The CDR3 is cut off 3 residues early in the read; its end comes from the germline J gene. This chain joins TRBV10-3 and TRBJ2-7; a possible D gene is TRBD1 (5 bases). The TCR was taken from a person aged 18-70 years in good health. The sequenced material came from peripheral blood mononuclear cells. CDR3 DNA, as far as it was read: TGTGCCATCAGTGCTAGGGGCGAG. As protein: CAISARGE. The entire CDR3 sequence reads CAISARGEQYF.